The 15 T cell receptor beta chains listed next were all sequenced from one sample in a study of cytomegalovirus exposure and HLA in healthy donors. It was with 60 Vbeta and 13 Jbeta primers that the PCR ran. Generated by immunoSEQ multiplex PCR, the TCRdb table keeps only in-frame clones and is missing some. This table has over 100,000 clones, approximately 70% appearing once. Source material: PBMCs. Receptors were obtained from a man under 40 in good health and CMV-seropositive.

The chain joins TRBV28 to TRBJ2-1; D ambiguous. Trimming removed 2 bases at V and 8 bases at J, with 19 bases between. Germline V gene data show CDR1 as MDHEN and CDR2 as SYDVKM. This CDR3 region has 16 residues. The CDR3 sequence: CASSLSFRLGRDEQFF. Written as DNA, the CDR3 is TGTGCCAGCAGTTTAAGCTTCCGGCTAGGTCGGGATGAGCAGTTCTTC.

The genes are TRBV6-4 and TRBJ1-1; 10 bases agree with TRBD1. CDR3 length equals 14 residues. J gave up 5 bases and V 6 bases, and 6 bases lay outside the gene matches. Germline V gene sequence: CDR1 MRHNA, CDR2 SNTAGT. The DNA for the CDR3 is TGTGCCAGCAGGGTGGACAGGGGGAGAACTGAAGCTTTCTTT. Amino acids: CASRVDRGRTEAFF.

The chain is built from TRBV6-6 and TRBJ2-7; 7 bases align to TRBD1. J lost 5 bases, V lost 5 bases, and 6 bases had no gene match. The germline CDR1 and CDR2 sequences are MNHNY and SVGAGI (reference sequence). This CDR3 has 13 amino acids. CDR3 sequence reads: CASSIGQGDEQYF. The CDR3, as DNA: TGTGCCAGCAGTATCGGTCAGGGGGACGAGCAGTACTTC.

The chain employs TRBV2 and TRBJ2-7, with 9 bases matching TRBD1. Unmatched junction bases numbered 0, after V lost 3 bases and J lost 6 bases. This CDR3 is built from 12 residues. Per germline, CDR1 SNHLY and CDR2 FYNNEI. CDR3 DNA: TGTGCCAGCAGTGAGACAGGGGGCGAGCAGTACGTC. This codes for CASSETGGEQYV.

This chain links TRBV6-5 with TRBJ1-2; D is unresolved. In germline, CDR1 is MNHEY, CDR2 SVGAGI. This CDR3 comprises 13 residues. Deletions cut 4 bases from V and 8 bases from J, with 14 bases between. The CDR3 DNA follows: TGTGCCAGCAGTTCCGAGGCGTATGGGGGCTACACCTTC. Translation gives CASSSEAYGGYTF.

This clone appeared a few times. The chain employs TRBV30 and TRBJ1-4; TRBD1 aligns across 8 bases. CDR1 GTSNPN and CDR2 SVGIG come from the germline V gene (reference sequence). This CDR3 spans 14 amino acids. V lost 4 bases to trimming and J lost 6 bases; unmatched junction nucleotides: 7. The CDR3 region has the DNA TGTGCCTGGACCCCAGGGGGCCATGATGAAAAACTGTTTTTT. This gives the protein CAWTPGGHDEKLFF.

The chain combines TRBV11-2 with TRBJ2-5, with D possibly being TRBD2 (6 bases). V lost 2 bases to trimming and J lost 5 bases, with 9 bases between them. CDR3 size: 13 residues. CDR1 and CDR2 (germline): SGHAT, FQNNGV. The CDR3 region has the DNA TGTGCCAGCAGCTTATTGGGGAGGGAGACCCAGTACTTC. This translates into CASSLLGRETQYF.

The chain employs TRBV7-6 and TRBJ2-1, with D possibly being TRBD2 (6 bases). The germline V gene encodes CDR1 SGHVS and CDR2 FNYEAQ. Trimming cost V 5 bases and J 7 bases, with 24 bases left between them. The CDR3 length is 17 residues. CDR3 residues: CASSPAPGGVGGNEQFF. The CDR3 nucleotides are TGTGCCAGCAGCCCCGCCCCGGGCGGGGTTGGCGGGAATGAGCAGTTCTTC.

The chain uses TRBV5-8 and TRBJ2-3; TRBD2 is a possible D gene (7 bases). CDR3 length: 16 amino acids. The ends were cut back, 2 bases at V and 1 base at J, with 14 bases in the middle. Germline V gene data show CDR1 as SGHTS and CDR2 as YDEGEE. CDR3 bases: TGTGCCAGCAGCTTTAACAGGGAGGGCGGCACAGATACGCAGTATTTT. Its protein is CASSFNREGGTDTQYF. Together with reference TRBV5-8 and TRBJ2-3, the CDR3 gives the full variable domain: EAGVTQSPTHLIKTRGQQATLRCSPISGHTSVYWYQQALGLGLQFLLWYDEGEERNRGNFPPRFSGRQFPNYSSELNVNALELEDSALYLCASSFNREGGTDTQYFGPGTRLTVL.

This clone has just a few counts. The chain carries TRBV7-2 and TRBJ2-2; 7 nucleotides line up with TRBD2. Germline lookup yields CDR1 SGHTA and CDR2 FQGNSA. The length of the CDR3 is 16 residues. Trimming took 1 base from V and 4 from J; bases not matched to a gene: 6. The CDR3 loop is CASSLDAGASTGELFF. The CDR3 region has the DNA TGTGCCAGCAGCTTAGATGCGGGAGCTAGCACCGGGGAGCTGTTTTTT.

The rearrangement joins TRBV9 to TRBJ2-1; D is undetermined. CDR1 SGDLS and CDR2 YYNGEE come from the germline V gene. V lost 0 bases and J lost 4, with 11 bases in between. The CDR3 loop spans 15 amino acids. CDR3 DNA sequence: TGTGCCAGCAGCGTAGGAAACCAGAGGTACAATGAGCAGTTCTTC. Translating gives CASSVGNQRYNEQFF.

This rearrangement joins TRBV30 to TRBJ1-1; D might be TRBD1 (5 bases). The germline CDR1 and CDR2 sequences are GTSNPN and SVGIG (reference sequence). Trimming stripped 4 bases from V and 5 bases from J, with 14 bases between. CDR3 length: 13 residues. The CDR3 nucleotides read TGTGCCTGGACTGTGGGACTACGAACTGAAGCTTTCTTT. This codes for CAWTVGLRTEAFF. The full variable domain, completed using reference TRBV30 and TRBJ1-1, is SQTIHQWPATLVQPVGSPLSLECTVEGTSNPNLYWYRQAAGRGLQLLFYSVGIGQISSEVPQNLSASRPQDRQFILSSKKLLLSDSGFYLCAWTVGLRTEAFFGQGTRLTVV.

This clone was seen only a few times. The CDR3 DNA sequence: TGTGCCTGGAGTCCTTCGGGGGACTCGGGTGGCTACACCTTC. This encodes CAWSPSGDSGGYTF. V is TRBV30 and J is TRBJ1-2; tentative D call: TRBD1 (5 bases). Germline V gene lookup returns CDR1 GTSNPN and CDR2 SVGIG (reference sequence). This CDR3 region has 14 residues. Trimming pared 2 bases from V and 7 bases from J, leaving 17 bases between.

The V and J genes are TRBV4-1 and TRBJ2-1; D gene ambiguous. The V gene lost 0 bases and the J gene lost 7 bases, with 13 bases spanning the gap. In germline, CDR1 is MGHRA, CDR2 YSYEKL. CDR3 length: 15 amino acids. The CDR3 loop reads CASSQDEKPRNEQFF. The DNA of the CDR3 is TGCGCCAGCAGCCAAGATGAAAAGCCCCGGAATGAGCAGTTCTTC.

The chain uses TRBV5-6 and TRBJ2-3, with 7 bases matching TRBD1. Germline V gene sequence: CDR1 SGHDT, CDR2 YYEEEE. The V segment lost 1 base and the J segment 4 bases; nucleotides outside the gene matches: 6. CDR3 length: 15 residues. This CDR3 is CASSLKEGGADTQYF. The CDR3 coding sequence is TGTGCCAGCAGCTTGAAGGAAGGGGGCGCAGATACGCAGTATTTT.